This T cell receptor (beta chain) was documented in a study of identical twins. TCRdb independently ran MiXCR on the 5' RACE reads; one entry per CDR3 protein. The data contain 350,000 or so distinct CDR3 sequences, 12% of them singletons. Broader study findings: It was out-of-frame TCR alpha sharing in monozygotic twins that models underestimated. The abundant beta clonotypes from cord blood had fewer insertions, and memory repertoires had none of this.

The CDR3 runs to 15 residues. Germline V gene data show CDR1 as SGHVS and CDR2 as FNYEAQ. Trimming left V 3 bases short and J 0 bases short, with 9 bases between. The donors were all healthy and Caucasian. As to this clonotype: The target antigen is unknown.

These data are also associated with another study on yellow fever vaccine responses in identical twins.

The TCR comes from a woman under 30 in good health. This chain connects TRBV7-6 to TRBJ2-1; no reliable D call. Sequenced sample: CD8+ T cells sorted from blood. The CDR3 is CASSLDASSYNEQFF. The CDR3 nucleotides are TGTGCCAGCAGCTTGGATGCAAGCTCCTACAATGAGCAGTTCTTC.